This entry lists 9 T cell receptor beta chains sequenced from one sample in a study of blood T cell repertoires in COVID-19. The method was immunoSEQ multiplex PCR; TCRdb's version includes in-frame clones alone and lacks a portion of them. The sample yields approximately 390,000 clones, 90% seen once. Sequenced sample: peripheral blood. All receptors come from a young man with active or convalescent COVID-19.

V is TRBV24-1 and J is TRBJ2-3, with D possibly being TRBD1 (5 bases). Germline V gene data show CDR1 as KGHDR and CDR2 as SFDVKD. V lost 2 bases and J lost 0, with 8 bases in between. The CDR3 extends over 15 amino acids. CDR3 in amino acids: CATSDSGSSTDTQYF. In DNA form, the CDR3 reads TGTGCCACCAGTGATTCAGGGTCAAGCACAGATACGCAGTATTTT.

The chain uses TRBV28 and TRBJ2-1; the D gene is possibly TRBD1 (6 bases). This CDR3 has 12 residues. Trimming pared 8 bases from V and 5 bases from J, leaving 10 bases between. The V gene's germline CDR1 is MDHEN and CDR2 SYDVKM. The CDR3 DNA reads TGTGCCAGCCAAGGGGGAGACAATGAGCAGTTCTTC. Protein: CASQGGDNEQFF.

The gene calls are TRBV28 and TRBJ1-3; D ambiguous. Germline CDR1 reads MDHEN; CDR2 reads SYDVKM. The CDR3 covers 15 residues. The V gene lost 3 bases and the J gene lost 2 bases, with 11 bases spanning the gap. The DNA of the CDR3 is TGTGCCAGCAGTTTTCGGGGAAAAACTGGAAACACCATATATTTT. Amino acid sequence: CASSFRGKTGNTIYF.

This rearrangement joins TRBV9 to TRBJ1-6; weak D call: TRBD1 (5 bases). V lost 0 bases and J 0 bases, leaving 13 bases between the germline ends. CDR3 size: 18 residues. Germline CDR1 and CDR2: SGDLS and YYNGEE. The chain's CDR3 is CASSVAPGRSSYNSPLHF. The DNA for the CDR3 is TGTGCCAGCAGCGTAGCGCCAGGGCGCAGCTCCTATAATTCACCCCTCCACTTT.

The CDR3 spells CGQAEVNTEAFF. CDR3 DNA: TGTGGGCAGGCGGAGGTTAACACTGAAGCTTTCTTT. V and J are TRBV7-9 and TRBJ1-1; D not certain. Germline V gives CDR1 SEHNR, CDR2 FQNEAQ (reference sequence). The CDR3 is 12 amino acids.

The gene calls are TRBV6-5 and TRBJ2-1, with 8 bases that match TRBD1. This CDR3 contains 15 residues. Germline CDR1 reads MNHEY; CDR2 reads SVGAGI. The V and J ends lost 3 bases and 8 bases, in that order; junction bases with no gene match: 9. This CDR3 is CASSYARDRNDEQFF. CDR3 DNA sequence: TGTGCCAGCAGTTATGCTCGGGACAGGAACGATGAGCAGTTCTTC.

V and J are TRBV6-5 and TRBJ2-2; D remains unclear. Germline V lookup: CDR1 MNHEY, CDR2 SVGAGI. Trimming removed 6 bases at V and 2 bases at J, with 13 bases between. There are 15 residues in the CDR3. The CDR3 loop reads CASRKAALNTGELFF. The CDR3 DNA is TGTGCCAGCAGGAAGGCGGCGCTTAACACCGGGGAGCTGTTTTTT.

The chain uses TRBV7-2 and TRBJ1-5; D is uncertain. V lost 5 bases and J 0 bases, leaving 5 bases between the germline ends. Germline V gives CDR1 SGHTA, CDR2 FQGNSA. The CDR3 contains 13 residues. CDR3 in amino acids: CASSPYSNQPQHF. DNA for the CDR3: TGTGCCAGCAGCCCCTATAGCAATCAGCCCCAGCATTTT.

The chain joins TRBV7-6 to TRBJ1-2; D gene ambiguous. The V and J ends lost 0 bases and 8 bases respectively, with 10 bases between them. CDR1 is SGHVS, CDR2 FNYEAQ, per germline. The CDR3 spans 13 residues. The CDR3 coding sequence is TGTGCCAGCAGCTTAGCGGCAGGTATAGGCTACACCTTC. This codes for CASSLAAGIGYTF.